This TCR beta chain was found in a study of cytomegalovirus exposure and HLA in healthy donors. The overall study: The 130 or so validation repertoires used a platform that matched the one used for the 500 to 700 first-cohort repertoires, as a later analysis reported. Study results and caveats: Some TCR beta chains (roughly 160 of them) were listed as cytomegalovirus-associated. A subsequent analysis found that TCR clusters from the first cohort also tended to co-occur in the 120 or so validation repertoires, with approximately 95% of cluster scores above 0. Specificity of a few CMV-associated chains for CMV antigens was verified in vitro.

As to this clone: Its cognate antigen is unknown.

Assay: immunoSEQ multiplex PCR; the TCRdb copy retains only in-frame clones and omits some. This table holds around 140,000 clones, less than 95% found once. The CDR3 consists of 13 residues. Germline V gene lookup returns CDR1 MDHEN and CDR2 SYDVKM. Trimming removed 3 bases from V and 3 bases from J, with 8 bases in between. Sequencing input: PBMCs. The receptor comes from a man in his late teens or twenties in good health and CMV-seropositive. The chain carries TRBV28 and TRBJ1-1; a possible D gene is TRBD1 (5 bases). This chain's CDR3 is CASSLRGDTEAFF. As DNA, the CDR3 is TGTGCCAGCAGTTTGCGGGGGGACACTGAAGCTTTCTTT.